This T cell receptor beta chain came from a study of CD8 T cells in ankylosing spondylitis (dated by TCRdb to 2015 to 2018). For the wider study: T cell receptor beta repertoires were profiled in healthy donors and ankylosing spondylitis patients so that disease-linked TCR variants could be found. The whole study cohort included under 140 healthy donors and around 25 ankylosing spondylitis patients. Peripheral blood was sampled, and synovial fluid was also collected from ankylosing spondylitis patients.

Paper-wide results and their limitations: A CD8+ phenotype was shown by the disease-linked clones, which were found at relatively low frequencies in peripheral blood. Some motif variants were previously reported in synovial fluid and blood of reactive arthritis patients, suggesting common disease-initiation mechanisms. The disease-linked clones were reported as significantly enriched in matched synovial fluid samples from ankylosing spondylitis patients. A TCR beta motif of roughly 8 highly homologous amino acid variants appeared characteristic of blood from ankylosing spondylitis patients.

Sequenced using an Illumina HiSeq 2500. Quantitative 5'-RACE with molecular barcodes was used to prepare TCR beta libraries. The authors processed their data as follows. A new computational method, built on a probabilistic model of VDJ rearrangement, was used to identify disease-linked TCR variants. The public reads were reanalyzed by TCRdb: fastp trimming at Q25, MiXCR alignment, in-frame beta chains only. For every CDR3 protein sequence, its rows merge into one entry that carries the most common genes and DNA. These V and J calls derive from TCRdb rather than the authors' analysis. Across this sample there are roughly 120,000 distinct CDR3 sequences, with around 13% seen only once. Together, the top ten hold 3% of the sample. This clonotype was seen only a few times. Its antigen is currently not known. Base quality data are lacking; no much larger clone is found one base away. The CDR3 covers 15 residues, taking in both the cysteine and the phenylalanine. Only CDR3 DNA is held: 45 bases, read in frame from base 1. V drops 1 base and J drops 0 bases, leaving 9 bases in between. For CDR1 and CDR2, the germline V gene (reference sequence) lists DFQATT and SNEGSKA.

The clonotype was recovered from a female donor with ankylosing spondylitis or in good health (not recorded which). The sequence is built from TRBV20-1 and TRBJ2-2, with the D gene too uncertain to name. The material sequenced was blood, either unsorted or a sorted T cell fraction (not recorded which). The DNA reads as follows: TGCAGTGCTAGAGGATGGAGACCGAACACCGGGGAGCTGTTTTTT. This codes for CSARGWRPNTGELFF.